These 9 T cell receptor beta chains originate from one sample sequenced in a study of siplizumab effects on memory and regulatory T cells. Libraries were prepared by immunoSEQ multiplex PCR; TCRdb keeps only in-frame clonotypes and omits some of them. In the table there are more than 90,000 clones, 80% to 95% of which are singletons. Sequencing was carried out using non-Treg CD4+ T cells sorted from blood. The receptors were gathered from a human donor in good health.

The CDR3 region is CASSLQGATEAFF. The DNA for the CDR3 is TGTGCCAGCAGCTTGCAGGGTGCCACTGAAGCTTTCTTT. The chain recombines TRBV7-6 with TRBJ1-1; tentatively, D is TRBD1 (5 bases). Germline CDR1 and CDR2: SGHVS and FNYEAQ. The CDR3 has 13 residues. Trimming stripped 3 bases from V and 4 bases from J, with 9 bases between.

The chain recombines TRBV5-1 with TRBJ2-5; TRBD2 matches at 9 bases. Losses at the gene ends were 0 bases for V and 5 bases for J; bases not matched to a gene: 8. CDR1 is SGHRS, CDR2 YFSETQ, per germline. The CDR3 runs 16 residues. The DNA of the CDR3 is TGCGCCAGCAGCTTGGAAATAGCGGGAGTGAGGGAGACCCAGTACTTC. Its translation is CASSLEIAGVRETQYF.

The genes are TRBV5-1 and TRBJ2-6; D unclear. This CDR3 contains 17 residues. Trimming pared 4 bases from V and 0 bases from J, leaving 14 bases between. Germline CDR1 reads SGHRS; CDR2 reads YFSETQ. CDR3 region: CASSQVFSASGANVLTF. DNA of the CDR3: TGCGCCAGCAGCCAGGTCTTTTCTGCCTCTGGGGCCAACGTCCTGACTTTC.

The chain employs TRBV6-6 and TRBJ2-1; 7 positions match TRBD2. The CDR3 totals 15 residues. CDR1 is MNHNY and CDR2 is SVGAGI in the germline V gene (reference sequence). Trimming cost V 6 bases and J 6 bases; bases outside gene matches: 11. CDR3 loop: CASRAETSWANEQFF. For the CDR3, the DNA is TGTGCCAGCAGGGCCGAGACTAGCTGGGCCAATGAGCAGTTCTTC.

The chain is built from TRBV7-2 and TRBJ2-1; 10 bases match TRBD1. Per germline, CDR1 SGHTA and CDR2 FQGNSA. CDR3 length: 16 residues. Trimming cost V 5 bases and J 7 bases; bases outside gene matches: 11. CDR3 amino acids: CASSPTWDRGRNEQFF. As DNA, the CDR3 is TGTGCCAGCAGCCCAACCTGGGACAGGGGAAGGAATGAGCAGTTCTTC. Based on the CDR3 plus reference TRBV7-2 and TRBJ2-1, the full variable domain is GAGVSQSPSNKVTEKGKDVELRCDPISGHTALYWYRQSLGQGLEFLIYFQGNSAPDKSGLPSDRFSAERTGGSVSTLTIQRTQQEDSAVYLCASSPTWDRGRNEQFFGPGTRLTVL.

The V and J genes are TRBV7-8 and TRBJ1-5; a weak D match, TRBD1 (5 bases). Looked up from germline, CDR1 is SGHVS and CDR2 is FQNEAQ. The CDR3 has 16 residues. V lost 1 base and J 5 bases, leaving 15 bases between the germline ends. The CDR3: CASSLGGYRSHQPQHF. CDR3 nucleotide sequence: TGTGCCAGCAGCTTAGGGGGGTACAGATCGCATCAGCCCCAGCATTTT.

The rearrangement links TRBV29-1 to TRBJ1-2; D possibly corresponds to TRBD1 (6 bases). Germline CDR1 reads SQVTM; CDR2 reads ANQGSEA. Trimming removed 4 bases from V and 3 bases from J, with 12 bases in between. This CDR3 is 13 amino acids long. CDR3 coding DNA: TGCAGCGTTGGCGGTTGGGGGCACTATGGCTACACCTTC. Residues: CSVGGWGHYGYTF.

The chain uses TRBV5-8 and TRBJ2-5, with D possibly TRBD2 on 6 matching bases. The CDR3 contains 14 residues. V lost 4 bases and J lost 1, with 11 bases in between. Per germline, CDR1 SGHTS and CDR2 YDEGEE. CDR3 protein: CASSSLEGQETQYF. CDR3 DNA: TGTGCCAGCAGCAGCTTGGAGGGCCAAGAGACCCAGTACTTC.

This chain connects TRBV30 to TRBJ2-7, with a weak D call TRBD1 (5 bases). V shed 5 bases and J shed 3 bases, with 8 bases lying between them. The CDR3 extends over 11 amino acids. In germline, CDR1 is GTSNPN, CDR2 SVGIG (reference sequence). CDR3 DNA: TGTGCCTGGGGGGCGGTCTACGAGCAGTACTTC. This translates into CAWGAVYEQYF.